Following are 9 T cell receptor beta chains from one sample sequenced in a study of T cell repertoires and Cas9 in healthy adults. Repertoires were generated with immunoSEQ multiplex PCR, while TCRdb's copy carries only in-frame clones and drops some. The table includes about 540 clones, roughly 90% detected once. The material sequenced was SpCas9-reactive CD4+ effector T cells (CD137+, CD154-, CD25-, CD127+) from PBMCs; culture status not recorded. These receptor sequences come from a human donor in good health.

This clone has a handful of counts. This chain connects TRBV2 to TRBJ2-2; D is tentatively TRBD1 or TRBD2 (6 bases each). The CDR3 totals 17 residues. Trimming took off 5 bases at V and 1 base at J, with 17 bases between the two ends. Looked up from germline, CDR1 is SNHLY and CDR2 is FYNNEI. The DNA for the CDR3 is TGTGCCAGCAGTCGGGGGCGTACGCTTTTGAACACCGGGGAGCTGTTTTTT. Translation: CASSRGRTLLNTGELFF.

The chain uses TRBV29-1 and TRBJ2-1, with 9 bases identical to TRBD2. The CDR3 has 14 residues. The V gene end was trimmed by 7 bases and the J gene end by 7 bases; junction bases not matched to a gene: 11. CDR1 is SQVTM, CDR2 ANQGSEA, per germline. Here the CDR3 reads CSAPRGSGRNEQFF. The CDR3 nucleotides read TGCAGCGCCCCCCGTGGTAGCGGGAGAAATGAGCAGTTCTTC.

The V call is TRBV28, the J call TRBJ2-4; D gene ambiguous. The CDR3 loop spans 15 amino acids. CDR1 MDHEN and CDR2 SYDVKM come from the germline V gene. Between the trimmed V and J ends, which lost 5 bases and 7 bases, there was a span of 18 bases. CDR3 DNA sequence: TGTGCCAGCAGTCTTATCGGGTCCCCGGACAACATTCAGTACTTC. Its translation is CASSLIGSPDNIQYF.

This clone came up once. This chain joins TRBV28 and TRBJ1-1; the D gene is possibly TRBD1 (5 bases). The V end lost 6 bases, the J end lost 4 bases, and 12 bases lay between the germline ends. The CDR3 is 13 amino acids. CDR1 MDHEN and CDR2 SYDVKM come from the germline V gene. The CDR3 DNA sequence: TGTGCCAGCAGGGGGACTATGGGCACTGAAGCTTTCTTT. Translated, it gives CASRGTMGTEAFF.

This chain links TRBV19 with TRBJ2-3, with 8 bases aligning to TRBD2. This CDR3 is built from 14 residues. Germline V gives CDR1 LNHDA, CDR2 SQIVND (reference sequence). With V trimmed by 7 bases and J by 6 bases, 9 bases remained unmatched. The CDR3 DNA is TGTGCCAGTACGGACGGGGGACTAGAGGATACGCAGTATTTT. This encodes CASTDGGLEDTQYF.

CDR3 nucleotide sequence: TGCGCCAGCAGCCACGGACAGGGGTCGAATTCACCCCTCCACTTT. It yields the protein CASSHGQGSNSPLHF. V gene TRBV5-1 combines with J gene TRBJ1-6; 9 positions match TRBD1. The CDR3 sequence is 15 residues long. V gave up 4 bases and J gave up 7 bases; unmatched junction bases: 6. Germline CDR1 SGHRS, CDR2 YFSETQ. Full variable domain (rest looked up from reference TRBV5-1 and TRBJ1-6): KAGVTQTPRYLIKTRGQQVTLSCSPISGHRSVSWYQQTPGQGLQFLFEYFSETQRNKGNFPGRFSGRQFSNSRSEMNVSTLELGDSALYLCASSHGQGSNSPLHFGNGTRLTVT.

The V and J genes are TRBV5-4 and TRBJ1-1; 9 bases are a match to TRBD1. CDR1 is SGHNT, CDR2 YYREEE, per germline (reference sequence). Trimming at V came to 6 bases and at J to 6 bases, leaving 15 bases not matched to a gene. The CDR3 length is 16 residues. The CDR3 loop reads CASTLPQTGGTAEAFF. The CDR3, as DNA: TGTGCCAGCACCCTACCACAAACAGGGGGCACGGCTGAAGCTTTCTTT.

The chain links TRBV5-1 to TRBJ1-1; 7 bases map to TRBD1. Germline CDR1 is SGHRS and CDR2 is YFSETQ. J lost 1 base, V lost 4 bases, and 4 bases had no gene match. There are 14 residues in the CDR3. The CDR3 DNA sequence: TGCGCCAGCAGCACCGGGACAGCGAACACTGAAGCTTTCTTT. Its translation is CASSTGTANTEAFF. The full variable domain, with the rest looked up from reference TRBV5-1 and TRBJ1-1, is KAGVTQTPRYLIKTRGQQVTLSCSPISGHRSVSWYQQTPGQGLQFLFEYFSETQRNKGNFPGRFSGRQFSNSRSEMNVSTLELGDSALYLCASSTGTANTEAFFGQGTRLTVV.

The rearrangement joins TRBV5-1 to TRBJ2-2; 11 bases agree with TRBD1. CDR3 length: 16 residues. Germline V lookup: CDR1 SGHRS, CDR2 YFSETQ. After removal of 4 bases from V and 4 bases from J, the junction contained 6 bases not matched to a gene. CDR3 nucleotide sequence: TGCGCCAGCAGCACCGGACAGGGGGCGTTCACCGGGGAGCTGTTTTTT. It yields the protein CASSTGQGAFTGELFF.